The text below deals with one TCR beta chain. This clone's antigen is unknown. The sample holds no much larger clone one base away, and base qualities are not on file. The collaborating institutions used their own protocols to collect whole blood in K2EDTA tubes. For TCRbeta analysis, collaborators shipped samples in one of three forms: frozen whole blood, isolated PBMCs, or DNA extracted from either of those sample types. This sample stems from a study of blood T cell repertoires in COVID-19 (dated by TCRdb to about 2020). For the study in its entirety: Collaborator samples came from the United States, Italy and Spain and covered acute and convalescent phases of COVID-19. The samples were drawn from two sources: the first 160 participants of the ongoing ImmuneRACE study, and 950 to 1,500 subjects contributed by 6 global collaborators. The repertoires were released in a freely available public database intended as a resource for research on the immune response to SARS-CoV-2. Sample metadata almost always included a de-identified subject ID, COVID-19 status, age in years and sex. Deeply sampled blood TCRbeta repertoires from subjects exposed to, actively infected with, or recovered from COVID-19 were included in the dataset. Where available, HLA class I and class II types were taken from metadata supplied by the sample provider and were not determined by assay-based typing. The material from the prospective study consisted of cDNA or gDNA derived from T cells, B-cell-depleted T cells, or PBMCs.

The CDR3, cysteine through phenylalanine, is 15 amino acids long. The CDR3 DNA has 45 bases and is translated from base 1. CDR1 and CDR2 (MDHEN, SYDVKM) derive from the germline V gene. Unmatched junction bases come to 3, with V trimmed by 6 bases and J by 0 bases. The immunoSEQ Assay, a bias-controlled multiplex PCR, was used to amplify TCRbeta CDR3 regions from genomic DNA. From the authors' description of their analysis: The number of nucleated cells in each sample was estimated from the amplification of reference gene primers within the assay. To quantify the absolute abundance of each unique TCRbeta CDR3 rearrangement, sequence reads were collapsed and filtered. For each sample, productive Simpson clonality was calculated as the square root of Simpson's diversity index across productive rearrangements. TCRdb limited this immuneACCESS table to in-frame rearrangements with V and J called. A share of clones is missing; checked studies link under half to unresolved V genes, and the rest is unexplained. D and trimming were read from the DNA, whereas the V and J calls and clone size are those reported in that table. This sample holds tens of thousands of clones; around 83% were observed only once. The ten largest clones add up to roughly 25% of the sample.

Findings and caveats that apply to the study as a whole: The amount of clinical and demographic metadata varied by source and participant and was provided uncurated.

The receptor comes from a man in his 60s with acute or convalescent COVID-19. Sequenced material: peripheral blood. This receptor chain uses TRBV28 and TRBJ1-3; 9 central nucleotides agree with TRBD1. The CDR3 is CASRKTGGSGNTIYF. Here is the DNA: TGTGCCAGCAGGAAGACAGGGGGCTCTGGAAACACCATATATTTT. Beyond the CDR3, the reference TRBV28 and TRBJ1-3 genes provide the residues; the full variable domain reads: DVKVTQSSRYLVKRTGEKVFLECVQDMDHENMFWYRQDPGLGLRLIYFSYDVKMKEKGDIPEGYSVSREKKERFSLILESASTNQTSMYLCASRKTGGSGNTIYFGEGSWLTVV.